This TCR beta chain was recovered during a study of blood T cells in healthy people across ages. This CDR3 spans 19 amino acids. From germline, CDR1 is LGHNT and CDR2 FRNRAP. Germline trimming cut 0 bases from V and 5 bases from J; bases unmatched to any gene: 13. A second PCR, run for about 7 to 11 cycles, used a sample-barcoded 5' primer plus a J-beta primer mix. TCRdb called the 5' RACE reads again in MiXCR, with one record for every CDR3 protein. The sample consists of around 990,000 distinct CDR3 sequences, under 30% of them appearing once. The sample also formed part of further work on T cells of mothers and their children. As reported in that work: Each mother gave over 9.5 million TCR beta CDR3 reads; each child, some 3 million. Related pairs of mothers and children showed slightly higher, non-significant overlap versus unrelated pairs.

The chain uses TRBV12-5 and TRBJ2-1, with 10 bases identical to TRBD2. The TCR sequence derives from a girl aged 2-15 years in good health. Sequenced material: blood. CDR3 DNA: TGTGCTAGTGGTTTGGTACAAAAGGCTAGCGGGAGCTTGCACAATGAGCAGTTCTTC. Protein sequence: CASGLVQKASGSLHNEQFF.